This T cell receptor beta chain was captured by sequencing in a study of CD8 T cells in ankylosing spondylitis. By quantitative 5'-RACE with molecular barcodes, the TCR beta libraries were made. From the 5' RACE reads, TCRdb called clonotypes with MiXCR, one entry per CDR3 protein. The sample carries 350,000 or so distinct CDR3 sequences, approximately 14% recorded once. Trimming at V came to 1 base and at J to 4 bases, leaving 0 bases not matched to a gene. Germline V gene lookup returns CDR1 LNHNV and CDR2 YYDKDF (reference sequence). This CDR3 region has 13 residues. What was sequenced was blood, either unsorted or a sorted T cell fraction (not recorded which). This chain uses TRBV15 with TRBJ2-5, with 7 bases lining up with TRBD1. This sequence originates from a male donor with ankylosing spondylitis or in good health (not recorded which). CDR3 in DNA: TGTGCCACCAGCAGAGCAGGGGGAGAGACCCAGTACTTC. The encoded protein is CATSRAGGETQYF. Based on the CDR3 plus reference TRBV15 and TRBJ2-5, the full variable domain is DAMVIQNPRYQVTQFGKPVTLSCSQTLNHNVMYWYQQKSSQAPKLLFHYYDKDFNNEADTPDNFQSRRPNTSFCFLDIRSPGLGDTAMYLCATSRAGGETQYFGPGTRLLVL.